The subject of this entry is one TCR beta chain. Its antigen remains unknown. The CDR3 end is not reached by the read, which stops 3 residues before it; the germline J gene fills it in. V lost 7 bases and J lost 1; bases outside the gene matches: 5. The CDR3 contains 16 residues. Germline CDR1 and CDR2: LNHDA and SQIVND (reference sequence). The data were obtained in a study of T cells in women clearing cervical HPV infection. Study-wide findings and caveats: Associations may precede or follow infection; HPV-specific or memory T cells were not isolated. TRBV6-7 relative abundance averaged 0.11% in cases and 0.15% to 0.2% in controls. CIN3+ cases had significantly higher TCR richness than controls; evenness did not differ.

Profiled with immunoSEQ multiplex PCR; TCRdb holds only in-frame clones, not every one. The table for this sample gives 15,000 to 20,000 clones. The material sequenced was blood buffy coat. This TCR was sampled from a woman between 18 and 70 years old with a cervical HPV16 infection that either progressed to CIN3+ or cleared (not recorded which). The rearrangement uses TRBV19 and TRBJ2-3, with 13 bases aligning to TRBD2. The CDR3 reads CASTRLAGGRTDTQYF. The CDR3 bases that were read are TGTGCCAGTACCAGACTAGCGGGGGGCCGCACAGATACG.